Presented here are 2 T cell receptor beta chains from one specimen sequenced in a study of CD8 T cells in ankylosing spondylitis. TCRdb fed the 5' RACE reads into MiXCR, producing one record per CDR3 protein. There are about 440,000 distinct CDR3 sequences in the sample; 15% to 20% occur only once, and just over 1% lies in the top ten. Which antigens these TCRs recognize remains unknown. Notes on the study in general: There was a TCR beta motif, made of roughly eight highly homologous variants, that appeared characteristic of ankylosing spondylitis blood.

The source material was blood, either unsorted or a sorted T cell fraction (not recorded which). The receptors were sampled from a male donor with ankylosing spondylitis.

This clonotype has only a few counts. CDR3 sequence: CSARPVLTEAFF. CDR3 DNA: TGCAGTGCTAGACCCGTACTCACTGAAGCTTTCTTT. The chain employs TRBV20-1 and TRBJ1-1; D gene unclear. V lost 2 bases and J 4 bases, leaving 8 bases between the germline ends. The CDR3 is made up of 12 amino acids. Germline loops: CDR1 DFQATT, CDR2 SNEGSKA (reference sequence).

The rearrangement links TRBV6-1 to TRBJ1-6; D is ambiguous. The germline V gene encodes CDR1 MNHNS and CDR2 SASEGT. This CDR3 region has 16 residues. The V gene lost 7 bases and the J gene lost 7 bases, with 20 bases spanning the gap. The CDR3 DNA sequence: TGTGCCAGCATCCCAGGTGGCAGTCGGGTAAATTCACCCCTCCACTTT. Encoded protein: CASIPGGSRVNSPLHF.